Listed below are T cell receptor beta chains from one sample, sequenced in a study of T cells in Graves' hyperthyroidism and ophthalmopathy. One entry per CDR3 protein results from TCRdb running MiXCR on the multiplex PCR reads. The sample carries around 500,000 distinct CDR3 sequences, around 15% recorded once. Sequenced input: blood. The origin of the receptors is a young woman with Graves' hyperthyroidism. Both conserved end residues are part of each CDR3. The D gene is left open where the match is weak. Clone size appears in some rows only: once, few, many, or a class for an expanded clone.

>few|NA|TRBV5-6|TRBJ1-2
TGTGCCAGCAGCTTGCAGGGACCAGATCTTTATGGCTACACCTTC
CASSLQGPDLYGYTF
>many|TRBD2|TRBV10-2|TRBJ2-2
TGCGCCACTATCCCACTAGCGGGAAACACCGGGGAGCTGTTTTTT
CATIPLAGNTGELFF
>many|TRBD2|TRBV24-1|TRBJ2-3
TGTGCATCGGGACTAGCGGGAGCTGATACGCAGTATTTT
CASGLAGADTQYF
>few|TRBD1|TRBV5-1|TRBJ2-3
TGCGCCAGCAGCTTGGGACAGGGGGACTGGGATACGCAGTATTTT
CASSLGQGDWDTQYF
>NA|NA|TRBV29-1|TRBJ1-1
TGCAGCGTTGAAGATGGGGGTCCGCTGCCTGAAGCTTTCTTT
CSVEDGGPLPEAFF
>many|TRBD2|TRBV27|TRBJ2-5
TGTGCCAGCAGTGCCCGACTAGCGGGAGTAGAGACCCAGTACTTC
CASSARLAGVETQYF
>many|TRBD1|TRBV12-3/TRBV12-4|TRBJ1-1
TGTGCCAGCAGTTTAAGGGGACAGGCGCCTGAAGCTTTCTTT
CASSLRGQAPEAFF
>many|TRBD2|TRBV27|TRBJ2-3
TGTGCCAGCAGTTCCCGGACTAGTTCAGCATCGGATACGCAGTATTTT
CASSSRTSSASDTQYF
>NA|NA|TRBV7-3|TRBJ2-1
TGTGCCAGCAGCTCGAGGAGCGGAAGGCTCGATGAGCAGTTCTTC
CASSSRSGRLDEQFF
>many|NA|TRBV25-1|TRBJ2-3
TGTGCCAGCAGTGAACAGAAGGGGACAGATACGCAGTATTTT
CASSEQKGTDTQYF
>many|NA|TRBV3-1|TRBJ2-3
TGTGCCAGCAGCCAAGCGGACCGAACAGATACGCAGTATTTT
CASSQADRTDTQYF
>many|TRBD2|TRBV14|TRBJ2-1
TGTGCCAGCAGCCAGGACGTAGCGGGACCCCTCAATCTGGACAATGAGCAGTTCTTC
CASSQDVAGPLNLDNEQFF
>many|NA|TRBV24-1|TRBJ2-3
TGTGCCACCATCTTGACGGGTACGCAGTATTTT
CATILTGTQYF
>many|NA|TRBV6-5|TRBJ1-4
TGTGCCAGCAGTTATGGGACGGCAGGAAATGAAAAACTGTTTTTT
CASSYGTAGNEKLFF
>NA|NA|TRBV6-2/TRBV6-3|TRBJ1-1
TGTGCCAGCAGCCCGAGTTTGGGGAACACTGAAGCTTTCTTT
CASSPSLGNTEAFF
>many|NA|TRBV7-3|TRBJ2-2
TGTGCCAGCAGCTTAGGGGGGCGAAAGGCCGGGGAGCTGTTTTTT
CASSLGGRKAGELFF
>NA|NA|TRBV12-3/TRBV12-4|TRBJ1-1
TGTGCCAGCCGTGCAAACCCCCAGCCGAACACTGAAGCTTTCTTT
CASRANPQPNTEAFF
>many|NA|TRBV12-3/TRBV12-4|TRBJ1-1
TGTGCCAGCAGTTTCCTCGGGGGGAACACTGAAGCTTTCTTT
CASSFLGGNTEAFF
>many|TRBD1|TRBV5-1|TRBJ1-1
TGCGCCAGCAGTCGGCAGGGGGCACGTACATTGAACACTGAAGCTTTCTTT
CASSRQGARTLNTEAFF
>many|TRBD1|TRBV6-1|TRBJ2-5
TGTGCCAGCAGAACAGGGGGCTGGGGAGAGACCCAGTACTTC
CASRTGGWGETQYF
>NA|NA|TRBV24-1|TRBJ2-3
TGTGCCACCAGTGATTTGTCGGGCAGTAGGGGCACAGATACGCAGTATTTT
CATSDLSGSRGTDTQYF
>NA|NA|TRBV6-1|TRBJ2-7
TGTGCCAGCAGTGAGTTTAGCTCCGAGCAGTACTTC
CASSEFSSEQYF
>NA|TRBD2|TRBV5-1|TRBJ2-1
TGCGCCAGCAGCTTGGGCCCGGGACTAGCGTTCAATGAGCAGTTCTTC
CASSLGPGLAFNEQFF
>few|NA|TRBV6-1|TRBJ1-6
TGTGCCAGCAGTCACAAGAGGGGGAATAATTCACCCCTCCACTTT
CASSHKRGNNSPLHF
>NA|TRBD2|TRBV19|TRBJ2-1
TGTGCCAGTAGTATATTTACTAGCGGGGTAGATGAGCAGTTCTTC
CASSIFTSGVDEQFF
>many|NA|TRBV20-1|TRBJ1-1
TGCAGTTCTACCGGGACAACCTACACTGAAGCTTTCTTT
CSSTGTTYTEAFF
>NA|NA|TRBV14|TRBJ2-1
TGTGCCAGCAGCCGTCAAACCTACAATGAGCAGTTCTTC
CASSRQTYNEQFF
>many|NA|TRBV24-1|TRBJ1-2
TGTGCCACCAGTGACCAAGGACGGAACTATGGCTACACCTTC
CATSDQGRNYGYTF
>NA|TRBD2|TRBV20-1|TRBJ2-7
TGCAGTGCTAGAGATAGCCGGACTAGCGGTTCCTACGAGCAGTACTTC
CSARDSRTSGSYEQYF
>few|NA|TRBV4-1|TRBJ2-1
TGCGCCAGCAGCCTAGATAATTCCGTGGTGGAGGAGCAGTTCTTC
CASSLDNSVVEEQFF
>many|TRBD1|TRBV11-2|TRBJ2-1
TGTGCCAGCAGCTTGAGGGGGCTACAGGGAGCTTTCGTAGAGGAGCAGTTCTTC
CASSLRGLQGAFVEEQFF
>many|NA|TRBV7-2|TRBJ1-6
TGTGCCAGCAGCTTAGAGCCCCAATCAGGGAGGCCCCTCCACTTT
CASSLEPQSGRPLHF
>NA|NA|TRBV9|TRBJ2-1
TGTGCCAGCAGCGAACAGGGAAATCCGTGGGGTGAGCAGTTCTTC
CASSEQGNPWGEQFF
>few|NA|TRBV2|TRBJ2-1
TGTGCCAGCCGAAGACTCAGCTCCTACAATGAGCAGTTCTTC
CASRRLSSYNEQFF
>many|NA|TRBV12-3/TRBV12-4|TRBJ2-2
TGTGCCAGCAGACGTGACTCGAACACCGGGGAGCTGTTTTTT
CASRRDSNTGELFF
>many|NA|TRBV11-3|TRBJ2-2
TGTGCCAGCAGCTTAGAAACCCGGGGGGAGCTGTTTTTT
CASSLETRGELFF
>many|NA|TRBV30|TRBJ1-1
TGTGCCTGGAGTGTATCTTGGCCTGAAGCTTTCTTT
CAWSVSWPEAFF
>few|TRBD1|TRBV6-9|TRBJ2-6
TGTGCCAGCAGTTACGACAGGGGGAGCTCTGGGGCCAACGTCCTGACTTTC
CASSYDRGSSGANVLTF
>NA|NA|TRBV27|TRBJ1-5
TGTGCCAGCAGTTTAAGGGGGGTGTATAGCAATCAGCCCCAGCATTTT
CASSLRGVYSNQPQHF
>NA|TRBD2|TRBV7-3|TRBJ2-1
TGTGCCAGCAGCTCTATTAGCGGGAGGGTCCCGCAGTTCTTC
CASSSISGRVPQFF
>many|TRBD1|TRBV30|TRBJ1-5
TGTGCCTGGAACAGGGGTAATCAGCCCCAGCATTTT
CAWNRGNQPQHF
>many|NA|TRBV11-3|TRBJ2-2
TGTGCCAGCAGCTTAGAAGGAGGCGGGGAGCTGTTTTTT
CASSLEGGGELFF
>NA|TRBD1|TRBV20-1|TRBJ1-2
TGCAGTGCTAGAGAGGGACAGTTTTTTCGTAAGGATGGCTACACCTTC
CSAREGQFFRKDGYTF
>many|TRBD2|TRBV6-1|TRBJ2-6
TGTGCCAGCAGTTCGGCGGGGGAACACTCTGGGGCCAACGTCCTGACTTTC
CASSSAGEHSGANVLTF
>few|NA|TRBV24-1|TRBJ2-2
TGTACCACCAGTGATTCCCCGAACACCGGGGAGCTGTTTTTT
CTTSDSPNTGELFF
>NA|TRBD1|TRBV2|TRBJ2-5
TGTGCCAGCGACCAGACAGGGGGCGAAGAGACCCAGTACTTC
CASDQTGGEETQYF
>many|TRBD2|TRBV3-1|TRBJ2-1
TGTGCCAGCAGCGGGACTAGCGCCTCCTACAATGAGCAGTTCTTC
CASSGTSASYNEQFF
>NA|NA|TRBV29-1|TRBJ2-7
TGCAGCGTCCGACAGACCGGGGAGTTCGAGCAGTACTTC
CSVRQTGEFEQYF
>NA|TRBD1|TRBV6-6|TRBJ2-3
TGTGCCAGCAGTTACTCTTCCGGGACAGGGGATGATACGCAGTATTTT
CASSYSSGTGDDTQYF
>NA|NA|TRBV27|TRBJ2-1
TGTGCCAGCAGGCGGCGGCCAGGCTCCTACAATGAACAGTTCTTC
CASRRRPGSYNEQFF
>NA|NA|TRBV27|TRBJ1-1
TGTGCCAGCAGTTCTGGCAGGGCGAATGAAGCTTTCTTT
CASSSGRANEAFF
>many|NA|TRBV11-2|TRBJ2-2
NA
CASSLRHNKGPLIEGCPGSCFF
>NA|TRBD1|TRBV4-2|TRBJ1-5
TGTGCCAGCAGCCAATCGTACTCCAGGGGGAATCAGCCCCAGCATTTT
CASSQSYSRGNQPQHF
>NA|NA|TRBV30|TRBJ2-1
TGTGCCTGGAGTCGGCCGGGGGGCGCGGTGGGTGAGCAGTTCTTC
CAWSRPGGAVGEQFF